The text below deals with one T cell receptor beta chain. Its antigen remains unknown. Assay used: immunoSEQ multiplex PCR; TCRdb lists only in-frame clones, some missing. This sample has 130,000 to 150,000 clones, with 90% found just once. This record belongs to a study of T cell responses to AZD1222 COVID-19 vaccine. Germline loops: CDR1 GTSNPN, CDR2 SVGIG (reference sequence). V lost 4 bases, J lost 3 bases, and 9 bases stayed unmatched. This CDR3 contains 17 residues. Study-level findings and limits: Only a handful of AZD1222 recipients were seropositive at baseline.

The chain employs TRBV30 and TRBJ2-1; 13 nucleotides align to TRBD2. This sequence was found in an adult in good health. Here the sequenced sample was peripheral blood, taken on day 0 of AZD1222 vaccination. The CDR3 DNA follows: TGTGCCTGGAACCTCGGGACTAGCGGGACTAACTACAATGAGCAGTTCTTC. It translates to CAWNLGTSGTNYNEQFF.